Shown below are 29 T cell receptor beta chains from a single sample sequenced in a study of T cells and Merkel cell carcinoma outcomes. The table came from immunoSEQ multiplex PCR; TCRdb's copy has only in-frame clones and leaves some out. Of 9,000 to 15,000 clones in the sample, around 95% were seen once. Specimen: tumor tissue from Merkel cell carcinoma. The receptors come from a human donor with Merkel cell carcinoma.

This chain joins TRBV14 and TRBJ2-5; 12 nucleotides match TRBD1. This CDR3 has 17 amino acids. Germline CDR1 and CDR2: SGHDN and FVKESK. The V segment lost 3 bases and the J segment 4 bases; nucleotides outside the gene matches: 9. CDR3 bases: TGTGCCAGCAGCCAGGCCTCGGGGACAGGGGGCTCAGAGACCCAGTACTTC. Translating it yields CASSQASGTGGSETQYF. The variable domain in full, with the rest retrieved from reference TRBV14 and TRBJ2-5, is EAGVTQFPSHSVIEKGQTVTLRCDPISGHDNLYWYRRVMGKEIKFLLHFVKESKQDESGMPNNRFLAERTGGTYSTLKVQPAELEDSGVYFCASSQASGTGGSETQYFGPGTRLLVL.

The genes are TRBV30 and TRBJ1-4; maybe TRBD1 (6 bases). V lost 4 bases and J lost 0, with 21 bases in between. Germline V gene sequence: CDR1 GTSNPN, CDR2 SVGIG (reference sequence). CDR3 length: 18 residues. The CDR3 here is CAWKGWTRGIATNEKLFF. In nucleotides, the CDR3 is TGTGCCTGGAAAGGCTGGACAAGGGGGATAGCAACTAATGAAAAACTGTTTTTT.

The chain carries TRBV18 and TRBJ2-7; weak D call: TRBD1 (7 bases). V shed 0 bases and J shed 6 bases, with 15 bases lying between them. CDR3 length: 15 residues. Germline loops: CDR1 KGHSH, CDR2 LQKENI. This chain's CDR3 is CASSPPQGGPREQYF. DNA of the CDR3: TGTGCCAGCTCACCACCCCAGGGGGGCCCGCGCGAGCAGTACTTC.

The chain carries TRBV11-3 and TRBJ2-7; 9 nucleotides line up with TRBD2. V shed 5 bases, J shed 6 bases, and the junction held 8 bases outside the gene matches. Germline V gene lookup returns CDR1 SGHNT and CDR2 YENEEA. CDR3 length equals 14 residues. The CDR3 spells CASSPQGREGEQYF. Here the CDR3 DNA reads TGTGCCAGCAGCCCTCAGGGGCGGGAGGGCGAGCAGTACTTC.

The chain has TRBV4-1 and TRBJ1-5; a possible D gene is TRBD1 (6 bases). CDR3 size: 17 residues. The V end lost 0 bases, the J end lost 7 bases, and 19 bases lay between the germline ends. Germline values: CDR1 MGHRA, CDR2 YSYEKL. The CDR3 sequence is CASSQDPRGALGQPQHF. In DNA form, the CDR3 reads TGCGCCAGCAGCCAAGATCCTAGGGGGGCCCTAGGACAGCCCCAGCATTTT.

A few counts support this clone. In nucleotides, the CDR3 is TGTGCCAGCAGTACCCCCCTGGGACAGGGTGAGTTCTTC. It specifies CASSTPLGQGEFF. This chain connects TRBV6-5 to TRBJ2-1, with TRBD1 matching 9 bases. This CDR3 has 13 residues. CDR1 is MNHEY, CDR2 SVGAGI, per germline. V was pared by 5 bases and J by 14 bases, with 10 bases of the junction left unmatched.

J is TRBJ2-1 and V is TRBV11-2; no definite D call. The CDR3 is made up of 14 amino acids. Looked up from germline, CDR1 is SGHAT and CDR2 is FQNNGV. V dropped 3 bases and J dropped 0 bases, with 6 bases sitting between them. CDR3 amino acids: CASSLVSSYNEQFF. The CDR3 DNA sequence: TGTGCCAGCAGCTTGGTGAGCTCCTACAATGAGCAGTTCTTC.

This chain connects TRBV7-6 to TRBJ2-3; TRBD1 aligns across 10 bases. The germline V gene encodes CDR1 SGHVS and CDR2 FNYEAQ. Losses at the gene ends were 4 bases for V and 10 bases for J; bases not matched to a gene: 14. There are 16 residues in the CDR3. The CDR3 reads CASSSGATGGGGPQYF. The CDR3 region has the DNA TGTGCCAGCAGCTCCGGGGCGACAGGGGGCGGGGGTCCGCAGTATTTT. The whole variable domain, filled in from reference TRBV7-6 and TRBJ2-3, reads GAGVSQSPRYKVTKRGQDVALRCDPISGHVSLYWYRQALGQGPEFLTYFNYEAQQDKSGLPNDRFSAERPEGSISTLTIQRTEQRDSAMYRCASSSGATGGGGPQYFGPGTRLTVL.

The chain recombines TRBV27 with TRBJ2-1; TRBD1 aligns across 8 bases. Germline V gives CDR1 MNHEY, CDR2 SMNVEV (reference sequence). CDR3 length: 14 residues. The J segment lost 6 bases and the V segment lost 6 bases, leaving 7 bases of the junction unmatched. The DNA of the CDR3 is TGTGCCAGCAGACGCAAGGACAGGGTCAATGAGCAGTTCTTC. This encodes CASRRKDRVNEQFF.

V usage is TRBV4-1 and J usage is TRBJ1-4; no definite D call. V shed 0 bases and J shed 5 bases, with 16 bases lying between them. The CDR3 covers 17 residues. Germline loops: CDR1 MGHRA, CDR2 YSYEKL. The CDR3 here is CASSQETQGSLNEKLFF. In nucleotides, the CDR3 is TGCGCCAGCAGCCAAGAGACACAAGGCAGTTTAAATGAAAAACTGTTTTTT.

This chain links TRBV29-1 with TRBJ1-1; possibly TRBD1 for D (6 bases). The germline V gene encodes CDR1 SQVTM and CDR2 ANQGSEA. The V end was cut by 4 bases, the J end by 4 bases, with 13 bases between. The CDR3 is 13 amino acids. In nucleotides, the CDR3 is TGCAGCGTTGCCAGGGGCGGGGGCACTGAAGCTTTCTTT. Encoded protein: CSVARGGGTEAFF.

In this sample, this clone turned up once. The genes are TRBV5-1 and TRBJ2-2; D uncertain. V was trimmed by 5 bases and J by 3 bases, leaving 11 bases between them. CDR1 and CDR2 from the germline V gene are SGHRS and YFSETQ. This CDR3 is built from 14 residues. CDR3 bases: TGCGCCAGCAGGCGATCTGGGGACACCGGGGAGCTGTTTTTT. Its translation is CASRRSGDTGELFF.

V usage is TRBV19 and J usage is TRBJ1-4; 8 bases map to TRBD1. Germline assignment: CDR1 LNHDA and CDR2 SQIVND (reference sequence). V shed 5 bases and J 2 bases; nucleotides not matched to a gene: 10. The CDR3 spans 17 residues. The CDR3 sequence: CASSPSGTGFTNEKLFF. The CDR3 nucleotides read TGTGCCAGTAGTCCTTCCGGGACAGGTTTCACTAATGAAAAACTGTTTTTT.

The V call is TRBV9, the J call TRBJ2-5; the D call may be TRBD1 or TRBD2 (6 bases each). V was pared by 0 bases and J by 2 bases, with 11 bases between. The CDR3 is 15 residues long. The germline V gene has CDR1 SGDLS and CDR2 YYNGEE. This CDR3 reads CASSVGGATQETQYF. The CDR3 DNA reads as TGTGCCAGCAGCGTAGGGGGGGCGACACAAGAGACCCAGTACTTC.

The chain combines TRBV28 with TRBJ1-5; D might be TRBD1 (5 bases). The CDR3 contains 12 residues. CDR1 is MDHEN, CDR2 SYDVKM, per germline. Trimming removed 7 bases at V and 6 bases at J, with 10 bases between. The CDR3 nucleotides read TGTGCCAGCAAAGAGGGGAGTCAGCCCCAGCATTTT. It is translated as CASKEGSQPQHF. The variable domain in full, with the rest retrieved from reference TRBV28 and TRBJ1-5, is DVKVTQSSRYLVKRTGEKVFLECVQDMDHENMFWYRQDPGLGLRLIYFSYDVKMKEKGDIPEGYSVSREKKERFSLILESASTNQTSMYLCASKEGSQPQHFGDGTRLSIL.

This chain uses TRBV4-3 with TRBJ2-6; D is ambiguous. Germline assignment: CDR1 LGHNA and CDR2 YSLEER. The CDR3 covers 14 residues. The V gene lost 1 base and the J gene lost 0 bases, with 1 base spanning the gap. CDR3 amino acids: CASSQVSGANVLTF. CDR3 bases: TGCGCCAGCAGCCAAGTCTCTGGGGCCAACGTCCTGACTTTC.

The chain is built from TRBV2 and TRBJ2-5, with D possibly being TRBD2 (5 bases). V was shortened by 5 bases and J by 2 bases, with 21 bases between the two germline ends. Germline loops: CDR1 SNHLY, CDR2 FYNNEI. CDR3 length equals 17 residues. DNA for the CDR3: TGTGCCAGCAGTAGACCTCCTTTTCAAGCGGCTCAAGAGACCCAGTACTTC. It specifies CASSRPPFQAAQETQYF.

This clone was seen a single time. The V gene is TRBV7-9, the J gene TRBJ2-3; D perhaps matches TRBD1 (5 bases). This CDR3 has 13 amino acids. V lost 4 bases and J 6 bases, leaving 11 bases between the germline ends. Germline lookup yields CDR1 SEHNR and CDR2 FQNEAQ (reference sequence). In DNA form, the CDR3 reads TGTGCCAGCAGCTCTGATTACAGGGATACGCAGTATTTT. Its protein product is CASSSDYRDTQYF.

The rearrangement links TRBV7-2 to TRBJ2-3; D is unclear. CDR3 length: 13 amino acids. Trimming left V 5 bases short and J 6 bases short, with 12 bases between. Germline CDR1 SGHTA, CDR2 FQGNSA. The CDR3 sequence: CASSPATYDTQYF. In DNA, the CDR3 is TGTGCCAGCAGCCCCGCTACATACGATACGCAGTATTTT.

The chain combines TRBV15 with TRBJ2-5; a possible D gene is TRBD2 (6 bases). CDR1 and CDR2 from the germline V gene are LNHNV and YYDKDF (reference sequence). This CDR3 is 15 amino acids long. Deletions cut 0 bases from V and 0 bases from J, with 8 bases between. This CDR3 is CATSRDREYQETQYF. The DNA of the CDR3 is TGTGCCACCAGCAGAGATCGGGAGTACCAAGAGACCCAGTACTTC.

The V gene is TRBV7-8, the J gene TRBJ2-5; D call uncertain. Trimming cost V 4 bases and J 7 bases, with 7 bases left between them. Germline V gene lookup returns CDR1 SGHVS and CDR2 FQNEAQ. This CDR3 contains 11 residues. The CDR3 loop is CASSSHGTQYF. The DNA of the CDR3 is TGTGCCAGCAGCTCCCATGGGACCCAGTACTTC.

This chain joins TRBV2 and TRBJ2-4, with D possibly being TRBD2 (6 bases). V shed 6 bases and J shed 5 bases, with 14 bases lying between them. The germline V gene has CDR1 SNHLY and CDR2 FYNNEI. CDR3 size: 14 residues. This CDR3 reads CASRGRRGENIQYF. The CDR3 region has the DNA TGTGCCAGCAGAGGGAGGAGGGGTGAAAACATTCAGTACTTC.

V gene TRBV5-1 combines with J gene TRBJ2-7; possible D gene TRBD1, 6 bases. V lost 5 bases and J 3 bases, leaving 12 bases between the germline ends. This CDR3 comprises 13 residues. CDR1 SGHRS and CDR2 YFSETQ come from the germline V gene. The CDR3 DNA sequence: TGCGCCAGCAGTCCGGGACAACGCTACGAGCAGTACTTC. It yields the protein CASSPGQRYEQYF.

As regards this clone: Compared with germline, one end of the junction differs, possibly owing to a read error. The chain employs TRBV7-2 and TRBJ2-7, with D maybe TRBD1 (5 bases). The length of the CDR3 is 14 residues. Germline CDR1 SGHTA, CDR2 FQGNSA. In DNA, the CDR3 is TGTGCCAGCACCTTACAAAGGGGCTCCTACGAGCAGTACTTC. It encodes CASTLQRGSYEQYF. The full variable domain, completed using reference TRBV7-2 and TRBJ2-7, is GAGVSQSPSNKVTEKGKDVELRCDPISGHTALYWYRQSLGQGLEFLIYFQGNSAPDKSGLPSDRFSAERTGGSVSTLTIQRTQQEDSAVYLCASTLQRGSYEQYFGPGTRLTVT.

This sequence joins TRBV30 and TRBJ1-4; D gene ambiguous. Germline CDR1 reads GTSNPN; CDR2 reads SVGIG (reference sequence). Trimming removed 4 bases at V and 0 bases at J, with 9 bases between. CDR3 size: 14 residues. The CDR3 spells CAWILGATNEKLFF. The CDR3, as DNA: TGTGCCTGGATTCTAGGAGCAACTAATGAAAAACTGTTTTTT.

The gene calls are TRBV5-6 and TRBJ1-2; D is uncertain. V was trimmed by 1 base and J by 1 base, leaving 5 bases between them. This CDR3 contains 13 residues. Germline assignment: CDR1 SGHDT and CDR2 YYEEEE. CDR3 nucleotides: TGTGCCAGCAGCTTGACAAATAACTATGGCTACACCTTC. Its protein product is CASSLTNNYGYTF.

The chain couples TRBV7-9 to TRBJ2-5; D is perhaps TRBD2 (6 bases). V shed 4 bases and J shed 6 bases, with 15 bases lying between them. This CDR3 comprises 14 residues. Germline V gene lookup returns CDR1 SEHNR and CDR2 FQNEAQ (reference sequence). CDR3 protein: CASSSPGVMKTQYF. The CDR3 DNA reads as TGTGCCAGCAGCTCACCGGGGGTGATGAAGACCCAGTACTTC.

The genes are TRBV6-1 and TRBJ1-1; 7 bases agree with TRBD1. The length of the CDR3 is 14 residues. V dropped 5 bases and J dropped 5; count of bases not matched to a gene: 8. CDR1 and CDR2 (germline): MNHNS, SASEGT. CDR3 in amino acids: CASSKYRGETEAFF. DNA of the CDR3: TGTGCCAGCAGTAAGTACAGGGGTGAGACTGAAGCTTTCTTT.

V and J are TRBV5-4 and TRBJ2-5; D unclear. This CDR3 is 14 amino acids long. Germline CDR1 is SGHNT and CDR2 is YYREEE (reference sequence). V lost 3 bases to trimming and J lost 4 bases, with 13 bases between them. The CDR3 loop is CASSSGAWGETQYF. For the CDR3, the DNA is TGTGCCAGCAGCTCCGGCGCCTGGGGAGAGACCCAGTACTTC.